The clone carrying this TCR beta chain was recorded many times. The antigen is undetermined. Germline CDR1 reads SEHNR; CDR2 reads FQNEAQ (reference sequence). The junction had 8 bases not matched to a gene; V was cut back by 5 bases and J by 0 bases. The CDR3 has 17 residues. Each CDR3 protein gets one entry after TCRdb re-called the 5' RACE reads with MiXCR. This sample yields hundreds of thousands of distinct CDR3 sequences, of which approximately 12% are seen a single time; nearly 7% belongs to the top ten. This sample was taken from a study of CD8 T cells in ankylosing spondylitis. Study-level findings and limits: From matched ankylosing spondylitis synovial fluid, disease-linked clones were reportedly recovered at significantly enriched levels. Disease-linked clones had a CD8+ phenotype and relatively low frequency in peripheral blood. Reactive arthritis synovial fluid and blood were previously reported to contain some motif variants. Ankylosing spondylitis blood appeared to carry a characteristic TCR beta motif of several highly homologous variants.

The gene calls are TRBV7-9 and TRBJ2-1, with 9 bases that match TRBD2. This TCR was sampled from a male donor with ankylosing spondylitis. The sample comprised blood, either unsorted or a sorted T cell fraction (not recorded which). CDR3 bases: TGTGCCAGCAGCGTCAAACGTAGCGGGAGCTCCTACAATGAGCAGTTCTTC. It specifies CASSVKRSGSSYNEQFF. The full variable domain, with the rest looked up from reference TRBV7-9 and TRBJ2-1, is DTGVSQNPRHKITKRGQNVTFRCDPISEHNRLYWYRQTLGQGPEFLTYFQNEAQLEKSRLLSDRFSAERPKGSFSTLEIQRTEQGDSAMYLCASSVKRSGSSYNEQFFGPGTRLTVL.